What follows is one TCR beta chain and its context. Method: immunoSEQ multiplex PCR; TCRdb's copy keeps in-frame clones and lacks some. The data show about 120,000 clones, about 93% seen once. CDR1 and CDR2 (germline): SGHRS, YFSETQ. Germline trimming cut 5 bases from V and 8 bases from J; bases unmatched to any gene: 12. This CDR3 contains 15 residues. The data are from a study of T cell changes during pregnancy in multiple sclerosis. This specimen was peripheral blood, taken before pregnancy. This receptor was obtained from a female donor with multiple sclerosis, enrolled in a pregnancy study. The V and J genes are TRBV5-1 and TRBJ1-4, with 7 nucleotides matching TRBD1. CDR3 residues: CASSREGGTYEKLFF. DNA for the CDR3: TGCGCCAGCAGTCGGGAAGGGGGCACCTACGAAAAACTGTTTTTT. The full variable domain, in which reference TRBV5-1 and TRBJ1-4 provide the parts outside the CDR3, is KAGVTQTPRYLIKTRGQQVTLSCSPISGHRSVSWYQQTPGQGLQFLFEYFSETQRNKGNFPGRFSGRQFSNSRSEMNVSTLELGDSALYLCASSREGGTYEKLFFGSGTQLSVL.